A single sample gave rise to the 18 T cell receptor beta chains below, sequenced in a study of T cells expressing NK-cell markers. TCRdb re-called the 5' RACE reads and catalogs CDR3 proteins one per entry, DNA excluded. The specimen's table records about 460,000 distinct CDR3 sequences. Specimen: blood T cells: a sorted CD56 or NKG2C T cell subset, CD4+ or CD8+ T cells, or bulk PBMC T cells (not recorded which). The receptors derive from a woman in her fifties or sixties in good health.

This chain joins TRBV5-6 and TRBJ2-1; TCRdb proposes TRBD1, but this gene call is untestable without DNA. The CDR3 is 16 amino acids. From germline, CDR1 is SGHDT and CDR2 YYEEEE. This CDR3 reads CASSSTPRQGGVEQFF.

This chain connects TRBV7-2 to TRBJ2-4; TCRdb's D call of TRBD2 is untestable without DNA. CDR1 is SGHTA, CDR2 FQGNSA, per germline. The CDR3 consists of 14 residues. The CDR3 loop reads CASSRGTSGNIQYF.

This rearrangement joins TRBV5-1 to TRBJ2-3; checking the TCRdb D call of TRBD2 is not possible without DNA. The CDR3 contains 16 residues. Germline CDR1 is SGHRS and CDR2 is YFSETQ. The CDR3 spells CASSPGAGRDTDTQYF.

The V gene is TRBV12-3 or TRBV12-4, the J gene TRBJ2-7; without DNA, the TCRdb call of TRBD1 cannot be checked. The CDR3 runs 13 residues. CDR3: CASSLEGFGEQYF.

The rearrangement links TRBV14 to TRBJ2-1; TCRdb's D gene call, TRBD1, goes unchecked for lack of DNA. The CDR3 covers 17 residues. Germline CDR1 SGHDN, CDR2 FVKESK. The CDR3 reads CASSYYTGTGLGNEQFF.

The chain joins TRBV20-1 to TRBJ2-1; the TCRdb call, TRBD1, lacks DNA for checking. The CDR3 loop spans 14 amino acids. Germline CDR1 is DFQATT and CDR2 is SNEGSKA (reference sequence). The CDR3 loop reads CSARPGVVNNEQFF.

This chain connects TRBV7-2 to TRBJ2-2; the D call of TRBD1 rests on TCRdb alone, since no DNA is present to check it. The CDR3 has 16 amino acids. Per the germline V gene, CDR1 is SGHTA and CDR2 is FQGNSA. CDR3 protein: CASSVPGTLNTGELFF.

The chain couples TRBV5-1 to TRBJ1-1; as DNA is missing, the TRBD1 call by TCRdb cannot be tested. The CDR3 is made up of 14 amino acids. Germline V gives CDR1 SGHRS, CDR2 YFSETQ. CDR3: CASSSAQGKTEAFF.

The rearrangement links TRBV30 to TRBJ1-5; TCRdb gives TRBD1 as the D gene, but with no DNA this cannot be confirmed. In germline, CDR1 is GTSNPN, CDR2 SVGIG (reference sequence). The CDR3 loop spans 15 amino acids. This chain's CDR3 is CAWSGHRGRNQPQHF.

The CDR3 region is CASSDSGRTVTGELFF. The chain carries TRBV7-2 and TRBJ2-2; TCRdb's D call of TRBD1 is untestable without DNA. Germline assignment: CDR1 SGHTA and CDR2 FQGNSA. The CDR3 totals 16 residues.

V gene TRBV15 combines with J gene TRBJ1-5; the D call of TRBD1 rests on TCRdb alone, since no DNA is present to check it. The CDR3 is made up of 15 amino acids. Germline V gene lookup returns CDR1 LNHNV and CDR2 YYDKDF (reference sequence). The chain's CDR3 is CATSRDSTGGQPQHF. Supplemented by reference TRBV15 and TRBJ1-5, the full variable domain reads DAMVIQNPRYQVTQFGKPVTLSCSQTLNHNVMYWYQQKSSQAPKLLFHYYDKDFNNEADTPDNFQSRRPNTSFCFLDIRSPGLGDTAMYLCATSRDSTGGQPQHFGDGTRLSIL.

The chain carries TRBV7-3 and TRBJ2-1; with no DNA, the TCRdb D assignment of TRBD2 cannot be verified. The CDR3 consists of 17 residues. From germline, CDR1 is SGHTA and CDR2 FQGTGA. CDR3 residues: CASSLQALAGGMNEQFF.

This chain links TRBV12-3 or TRBV12-4 with TRBJ2-7; TCRdb outputs TRBD1, but without DNA this stays unchecked. The CDR3 contains 12 residues. The CDR3 loop reads CASRQGGLEQYF.

The chain recombines TRBV3-1 with TRBJ2-7; TCRdb lists TRBD2, though no DNA is available to test this call. The CDR3 is made up of 15 amino acids. Germline values: CDR1 LGHDT, CDR2 YNNKEL (reference sequence). CDR3 residues: CASSQGGSIAYEQYF.

The chain joins TRBV29-1 to TRBJ2-7. Germline CDR1 is SQVTM and CDR2 is ANQGSEA. This CDR3 is 12 amino acids long. This chain's CDR3 is CSAGMGGYEQYF.

The genes are TRBV10-3 and TRBJ2-5; TCRdb returns TRBD2, unconfirmable since there is no DNA. Germline loops: CDR1 ENHRY, CDR2 SYGVKD. The CDR3 runs to 13 residues. CDR3 sequence reads: CAIKGEVSETQYF.

The J gene is TRBJ2-2, the V gene TRBV30; as DNA is missing, the TRBD2 call by TCRdb cannot be tested. Germline assignment: CDR1 GTSNPN and CDR2 SVGIG (reference sequence). The CDR3 is 14 amino acids. CDR3 protein: CAWSGGLVAGELFF. Complete variable domain (other parts from reference TRBV30 and TRBJ2-2): SQTIHQWPATLVQPVGSPLSLECTVEGTSNPNLYWYRQAAGRGLQLLFYSVGIGQISSEVPQNLSASRPQDRQFILSSKKLLLSDSGFYLCAWSGGLVAGELFFGEGSRLTVL.

This chain joins TRBV6-5 and TRBJ1-2; TCRdb gives TRBD1 as the D gene, but with no DNA this cannot be confirmed. The CDR3 runs 13 residues. The germline gives CDR1 MNHEY, CDR2 SVGAGI. CDR3: CASSPLGNYGYTF.